This TCR beta chain is drawn from a study of CD8+ T cells in alopecia areata. Points from the study as a whole: The study found higher clonality in lesional than normal scalp, especially in alopecia totalis/universalis.

A note on this clone: Its specificity is not known.

CDR1 and CDR2 (germline): SGHNT, YYREEE (reference sequence). Trimming cost V 4 bases and J 2 bases, with 17 bases left between them. The CDR3 loop spans 16 amino acids. Sequencing used cDNA as its template, made by extracting RNA and reverse transcribing it. This table comes from immunoSEQ multiplex PCR, and its TCRdb copy is limited to in-frame clones, with some not included. The repertoire has approximately 140,000 clones, 87% of them found once; the top ten carry more than 13%. This material consisted of CD8+ T cells sorted from blood, taken at week 0. This TCR derives from a human donor with alopecia areata. The V gene is TRBV5-4, the J gene TRBJ2-3; weak D call: TRBD2 (7 bases). CDR3 amino acids: CASSPWGEGDTDTQYF. The CDR3 coding sequence is TGTGCCAGCAGCCCCTGGGGGGAGGGGGACACAGATACGCAGTATTTT.